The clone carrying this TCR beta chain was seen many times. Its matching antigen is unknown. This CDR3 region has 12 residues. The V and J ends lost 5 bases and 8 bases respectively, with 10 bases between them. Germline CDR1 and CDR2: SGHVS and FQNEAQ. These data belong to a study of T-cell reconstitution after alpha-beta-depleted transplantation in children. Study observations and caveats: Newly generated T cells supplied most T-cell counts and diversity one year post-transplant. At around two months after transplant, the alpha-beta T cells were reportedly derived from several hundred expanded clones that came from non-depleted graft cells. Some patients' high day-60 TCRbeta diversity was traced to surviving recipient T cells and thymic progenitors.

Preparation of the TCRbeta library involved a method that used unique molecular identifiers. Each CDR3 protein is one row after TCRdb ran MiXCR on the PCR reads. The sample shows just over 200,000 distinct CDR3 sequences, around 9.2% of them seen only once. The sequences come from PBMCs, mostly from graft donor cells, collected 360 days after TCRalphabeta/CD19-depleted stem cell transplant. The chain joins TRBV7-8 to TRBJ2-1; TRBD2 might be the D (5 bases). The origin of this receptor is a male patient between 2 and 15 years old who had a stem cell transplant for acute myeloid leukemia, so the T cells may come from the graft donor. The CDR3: CASSLSAHEQFF. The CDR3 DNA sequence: TGTGCCAGCAGCCTTAGCGCCCATGAGCAGTTCTTC.